This TCR beta chain was obtained from a study of hypomethylating agent response in myelodysplastic syndrome. Regarding the study as a whole: Possible novel MDS antigen recognition by shared GLIPH2 clusters needs experimental validation.

Survey resolution used two replicates of roughly 200 ng, totaling roughly 400 ng DNA. The protocol was immunoSEQ multiplex PCR, while the TCRdb copy is restricted to in-frame clones and leaves out a portion. This sample has about 7,200 clones, with around 87% found just once. Trimming at V came to 3 bases and at J to 2 bases, leaving 6 bases not matched to a gene. This CDR3 region has 16 residues. The germline CDR1 and CDR2 sequences are LNHDA and SQIVND (reference sequence). On this clone itself: Antigen specificity is unknown.

The V call is TRBV19, the J call TRBJ2-1; 8 bases agree with TRBD2. The TCR originated in a human donor with myelodysplastic syndrome. The starting material was bone marrow, obtained before or after starting hypomethylating agent treatment for myelodysplastic syndrome (not recorded which). CDR3: CASSISGGGAYNEQFF. The CDR3 DNA reads as TGTGCCAGTAGTATCAGCGGGGGTGGGGCCTACAATGAGCAGTTCTTC.